This T cell receptor beta chain was profiled in a study of blood T cells in healthy people across ages. For the second PCR, which ran for about 7 to 12 cycles, a sample-barcoded 5' primer and a J-beta primer mix were used. TCRdb used MiXCR to reprocess the 5' RACE reads, holding one entry per CDR3 protein. The table lists under 2 million distinct CDR3 sequences, roughly a third of them singletons. The germline V gene has CDR1 KGHSH and CDR2 LQKENI. The length of the CDR3 is 14 residues. Trimming cost V 1 base and J 3 bases, with 7 bases left between them. Input material: blood. The sequence was collected from a woman younger than 45 in good health. The rearrangement uses TRBV18 and TRBJ2-1, with no clear D. The CDR3 loop is CASSPLSDYNEQFF. The CDR3 DNA is TGTGCCAGCTCACCACTGAGCGACTACAATGAGCAGTTCTTC.